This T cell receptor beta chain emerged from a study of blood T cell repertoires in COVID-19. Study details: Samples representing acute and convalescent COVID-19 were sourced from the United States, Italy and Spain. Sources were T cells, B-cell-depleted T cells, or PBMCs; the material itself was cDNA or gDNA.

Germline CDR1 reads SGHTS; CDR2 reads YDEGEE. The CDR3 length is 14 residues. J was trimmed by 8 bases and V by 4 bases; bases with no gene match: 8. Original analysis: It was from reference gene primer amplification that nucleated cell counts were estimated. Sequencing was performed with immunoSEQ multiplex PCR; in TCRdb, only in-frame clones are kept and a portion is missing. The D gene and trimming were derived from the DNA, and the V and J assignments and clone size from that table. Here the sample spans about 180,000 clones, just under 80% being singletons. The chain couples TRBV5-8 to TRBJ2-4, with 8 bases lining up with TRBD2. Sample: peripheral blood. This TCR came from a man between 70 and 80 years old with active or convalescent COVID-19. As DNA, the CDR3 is TGTGCCAGCAGCCTCCGGGGGGGCCGGGACATTCAGTACTTC. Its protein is CASSLRGGRDIQYF.